The following is a TCR beta chain sequence with its context. Its specificity is unknown. The sample belongs to a study of T-cell memory formation after mild COVID-19. Study at large: The study found TCR clusters largely donor specific. General study results and limits: Contracting CD8+ clones were enriched in EMRA, CD4+ mainly in CM and EM. Day 15 to 85 contracting clones showed balanced CD4/CD8; day 15 to 37 expanders favored CD4+.

Looked up from germline, CDR1 is SGHTA and CDR2 is FQGNSA. V was trimmed by 1 base and J by 3 bases, leaving 7 bases between them. This CDR3 spans 14 amino acids. Constant-segment primers were used for 5'RACE, and the resulting TCR alpha and TCR beta cDNA libraries carried sample barcodes and UMIs. TCRdb re-called the 5' RACE reads with MiXCR, one entry per CDR3 protein. The sample has approximately 300,000 distinct CDR3 sequences; approximately 16% are singletons. This receptor was taken from a man between 18 and 29 years old who had mild COVID-19 (a few samples of this study predate the infection). Cell type and time point are not known. V usage is TRBV7-2 and J usage is TRBJ1-3; unclear D gene. Sequenced sample: PBMCs or a T cell subset sorted from them (not recorded which). In DNA form, the CDR3 reads TGTGCCAGCAGCTTAGACGCGTATGGAAACACCATATATTTT. It translates to CASSLDAYGNTIYF.